Following are 11 T cell receptor beta chains from one sample sequenced in a study of tumor-infiltrating lymphocytes in primary liver carcinoma. For blood RNA, unsorted whole blood served as the source, and germline DNA was extracted too. The investigators made TCR beta cDNA from around 540 ng total RNA, using a constant-region primer. Amplification in three nested multiplex PCR rounds with slightly modified ARM-PCR gave rise to TCR beta libraries. In the first two PCR rounds, TRBV1-TRBV30 forward primers were paired with a C-beta reverse primer, and each round lasted roughly 9 cycles. One entry per CDR3 protein, called by TCRdb with MiXCR from the multiplex PCR reads. Of 180,000 or so distinct CDR3 sequences in the sample, 50% to 75% were seen once. Input material: peripheral blood. The receptors come from a man aged 35 to 55 with primary liver carcinoma and hepatitis B virus infection.

The J gene is TRBJ2-1, the V gene TRBV24-1; TRBD2 matches 14 bases. The germline V gene encodes CDR1 KGHDR and CDR2 SFDVKD. J was trimmed by 8 bases and V by 7 bases; bases with no gene match: 6. The CDR3 totals 15 residues. CDR3 sequence (DNA): TGTGCCACCAGGGGACTAGCGGGAGATGAAGATGAGCAGTTCTTC. This encodes CATRGLAGDEDEQFF.

A note on this clonotype: The conserved phenylalanine or tryptophan is not found at the CDR3 terminus, so this likely reflects a read error. J is TRBJ2-7 and V is TRBV29-1; 7 nucleotides align to TRBD1. Trimming cost V 7 bases and J 1 base; bases outside gene matches: 1. This CDR3 contains 11 residues. In germline, CDR1 is SQVTM, CDR2 ANQGSEA. CDR3 amino acids: CSAGQSYEQYL. CDR3 DNA sequence: TGCAGCGCGGGACAGTCCTACGAGCAGTACCTC.

In this sample, this clonotype turned up once. A clone one base away is much larger, so this may be a read error. This chain joins TRBV11-2 and TRBJ2-5, with D unclear. Germline lookup yields CDR1 SGHAT and CDR2 FQNNGV. V lost 7 bases and J lost 5, with 8 bases in between. The CDR3 length is 11 residues. CDR3 DNA sequence: TGTGCCAGCATCCCCGCGGAGACCCAGTACTTC. Its protein is CASIPAETQYF.

The chain employs TRBV6-1 and TRBJ1-3; 8 bases align to TRBD1. This CDR3 region has 16 residues. Germline V gene data show CDR1 as MNHNS and CDR2 as SASEGT. Germline trimming cut 7 bases from V and 3 bases from J; bases unmatched to any gene: 11. This CDR3 reads CASTSPDRVFGNTIYF. The CDR3 DNA sequence: TGTGCCAGCACCTCCCCGGACAGGGTCTTTGGAAACACCATATATTTT.

This chain connects TRBV14 to TRBJ2-1, with 10 bases matching TRBD2. V shed 4 bases, J shed 8 bases, and the junction held 11 bases outside the gene matches. This CDR3 contains 16 residues. Germline loops: CDR1 SGHDN, CDR2 FVKESK. This CDR3 reads CASSPPGLAREYEQFF. DNA for the CDR3: TGTGCCAGCAGCCCTCCGGGACTAGCGAGAGAATATGAGCAGTTCTTC.

The V and J genes are TRBV5-8 and TRBJ2-6, with TRBD1 as a possible D gene (5 bases). The CDR3 sequence is 17 residues long. V lost 3 bases and J 0 bases, leaving 13 bases between the germline ends. Germline values: CDR1 SGHTS, CDR2 YDEGEE. The CDR3 loop reads CASSSQTVSSGANVLTF. The CDR3 region has the DNA TGTGCCAGCAGCTCCCAGACAGTTTCCTCTGGGGCCAACGTCCTGACTTTC.

The chain uses TRBV6-2 or TRBV6-3 and TRBJ2-1; D remains ambiguous. Per the germline V gene, CDR1 is MNHEY and CDR2 is SVGEGT. Trimming shortened V by 3 bases and J by 4 bases, and 7 bases separated the two germline ends. CDR3 length: 13 amino acids. CDR3 DNA sequence: TGTGCCAGCAGTTATGAGCGTTACAATGAGCAGTTCTTC. Translation: CASSYERYNEQFF.

For this clonotype: Relative to the germline gene, one junction end is altered; a read error may explain this. V and J are TRBV6-5 and TRBJ2-7; D might be TRBD2 (6 bases). Germline V lookup: CDR1 MNHEY, CDR2 SVGAGI. The CDR3 is 11 residues long. This chain's CDR3 is CTSSREFEQYF. The CDR3 nucleotides are TGTACCAGCAGTCGGGAGTTCGAGCAGTACTTC.

As to this clonotype: Being one base from a much bigger clone, this may be a read error. The V gene is TRBV29-1, the J gene TRBJ1-2; D is ambiguous. The CDR3 totals 11 residues. The germline gives CDR1 SQVTM, CDR2 ANQGSEA. The CDR3 region is CNANGGFGYTF. In DNA, the CDR3 is TGCAACGCCAACGGAGGGTTTGGCTACACCTTC. The whole variable domain, remainder taken from reference TRBV29-1 and TRBJ1-2, is SAVISQKPSRDICQRGTSLTIQCQVDSQVTMMFWYRQQPGQSLTLIATANQGSEATYESGFVIDKFPISRPNLTFSTLTVSNMSPEDSSIYLCNANGGFGYTFGSGTRLTVV.

The chain combines TRBV4-1 with TRBJ1-2, with 9 bases fitting TRBD1. Germline V gene data show CDR1 as MGHRA and CDR2 as YSYEKL. This CDR3 is 17 amino acids long. After removal of 4 bases from V and 7 bases from J, the junction contained 16 bases not matched to a gene. CDR3 nucleotide sequence: TGCGCCAGCAGCCGAGGACGGGACAGGGAAAACATAGGTGGCTACACCTTC. It yields the protein CASSRGRDRENIGGYTF.

As regards this clonotype: Just one base apart from a much larger clone, this may be a read error. This rearrangement joins TRBV11-2 to TRBJ2-1; TRBD1 might be the D (5 bases). There are 15 residues in the CDR3. Germline CDR1 and CDR2: SGHAT and FQNNGV. The CDR3 protein is CAISFQGRPYNEQFF. The DNA of the CDR3 is TGTGCCATCAGCTTCCAGGGTCGCCCCTACAATGAGCAGTTCTTC. Using reference TRBV11-2 and TRBJ2-1 for the parts outside the CDR3, the full variable domain is EAGVAQSPRYKIIEKRQSVAFWCNPISGHATLYWYQQILGQGPKLLIQFQNNGVVDDSQLPKDRFSAERLKGVDSTLKIQPAKLEDSAVYLCAISFQGRPYNEQFFGPGTRLTVL.